This T cell receptor (beta chain) was identified in a study of cytomegalovirus exposure and HLA in healthy donors. The CDR3 extends over 13 amino acids. J was trimmed by 4 bases and V by 9 bases; bases with no gene match: 5. Germline lookup yields CDR1 ENHRY and CDR2 SYGVKD. Assay: immunoSEQ multiplex PCR; the TCRdb copy retains only in-frame clones and omits some. The sample carries 95,000 to 150,000 clones, over 90% recorded once. This clonotype was sampled from a woman aged 18-30 years in good health and CMV-seronegative. The sample was PBMCs. The chain has TRBV10-3 and TRBJ2-4; 8 bases agree with TRBD2. The CDR3 protein is CAMSGTSKNIQYF. Written as DNA, the CDR3 is TGTGCCATGTCCGGGACTAGTAAAAACATTCAGTACTTC.